The clone carrying this T cell receptor beta chain was seen once. This record comes from a study of blood T cell repertoires in COVID-19. Study-wide context: From the United States, Italy and Spain came samples of acute and convalescent COVID-19. T cells, B-cell-depleted T cells, or PBMCs provided the cDNA or gDNA that served as material.

In the source study's methods: How many nucleated cells were present was estimated from reference gene primer amplification. Using immunoSEQ multiplex PCR, the repertoire was profiled, and TCRdb retains in-frame clones only, with some absent. V and J calls and clone size are as listed in that table; D and trimming were resolved from the DNA. The sample records about 100,000 clones, around 90% being singletons. The germline V gene encodes CDR1 SQVTM and CDR2 ANQGSEA. V was clipped by 5 bases and J by 0 bases, with 13 bases between them. There are 15 residues in the CDR3. The sequenced sample was peripheral blood. This receptor was obtained from a woman aged 60-75 years with acute or convalescent COVID-19. The V gene is TRBV29-1, the J gene TRBJ2-2; the D is unclear. CDR3 DNA sequence: TGCAGCGTTTCTCGAGGATTCTCGAACACCGGGGAGCTGTTTTTT. Translating it yields CSVSRGFSNTGELFF.